This TCR beta chain is drawn from a study of CXCR3-negative and CXCR3-positive naive CD8 T cells. As for the study in general: TRB reads totalled about 140 million, about 1.5 +/- 0.3 million per library.

The CDR3 spans 13 residues. The study's findings and limits: Partly lower CXCR3 expression followed cryopreservation, and most assays relied on fresh PBMCs. Naive cells that were CXCR3-positive had more hydrophobic TRB CDR3s (compared with CXCR3-negative naive cells). Similar TRBV-TRBJ gene usage was seen in naive CXCR3-negative and CXCR3-positive cells, but not in memory cells.

In the case of this clonotype: Its antigen is undetermined.

Identification of naive CD8+ T cells rested on CD45RO-CCR7+CD27+CD95- status. In preparing the TRB cDNA libraries, 5' RACE with UMI labels was used. TCRdb reprocessed the 5' RACE reads and reports one entry per CDR3 protein, with no DNA. The sample holds about 60,000 distinct CDR3 sequences. Sequenced: naive CXCR3+ CD8+ T cells from blood. This sample's subset: CD45RO-CCR7+CD27+CD95- naive CD8+ T cells expressing CXCR3 (TNR3+). The receptor was isolated from a human donor in good health. Some clones in this sample may be carry-over from other donors' samples. The chain employs TRBV12-3 or TRBV12-4 and TRBJ1-1; TCRdb names TRBD1, which stays unverified in the absence of DNA. The CDR3 region is CASSLDRDTEAFF.